The clone carrying this T cell receptor (beta chain) was counted ten times or more. These data belong to a study of T-cell reconstitution after alpha-beta-depleted transplantation in children. Trimming cost V 4 bases and J 1 base; bases outside gene matches: 5. The CDR3 totals 16 residues. Germline V gene sequence: CDR1 DFQATT, CDR2 SNEGSKA (reference sequence). Unique molecular identifiers were incorporated into the prepared TCRbeta library. TCRdb passed the PCR reads through MiXCR, listing each CDR3 protein once. The sample has roughly 300,000 distinct CDR3 sequences, around 10% seen once. This receptor was obtained from a human donor who donated a stem cell graft to a child with acute lymphoblastic leukemia. V is TRBV20-1 and J is TRBJ2-1; 12 bases are a match to TRBD2. Here the sequenced sample was PBMCs from the stem cell graft donor, taken from the stem cell graft. CDR3 residues: CSATGLAGLSYNEQFF. CDR3 bases: TGCAGTGCTACAGGACTAGCGGGATTGTCCTACAATGAGCAGTTCTTC.